This TCR beta chain was retrieved from a study of molecular identifiers for immune sequencing clone quantification. This clonotype occurred many times. TCRdb passed the PCR reads through MiXCR, listing each CDR3 protein once. This table holds a few hundred thousand distinct CDR3 sequences, 20% to 25% found once. The sequenced sample consisted of naive CD8+ T cells from blood, with Jurkat cell RNA spiked in. This sample's subset: FACS-sorted CD8+CD4-CCR7+CD45RA+ naive T cells. The sequence was collected from a human donor in good health. Some libraries in this study had Jurkat cell RNA spiked in.

The CDR3 nucleotides are TGCGCCAGCAGCCAAGATCCAGACAGGACCTACGAGCAGTACTTC. Its translation is CASSQDPDRTYEQYF. The chain carries TRBV4-3 and TRBJ2-7; a possible D gene is TRBD1 (6 bases). This CDR3 is built from 15 residues. The V gene lost 0 bases and the J gene lost 2 bases, with 11 bases spanning the gap. Germline assignment: CDR1 LGHNA and CDR2 YSLEER.